This entry describes one T cell receptor (beta chain). Its antigen remains undetermined. Within one base of it there is no much larger clone, and no base qualities were kept. The source of the sample is a study of T cell changes during pregnancy in multiple sclerosis (dated by TCRdb to between 2018 and 2021). For the study in its entirety: Changes in the T cell repertoire over the course of pregnancy were examined in this study in women with multiple sclerosis.

Taken from the germline V gene (reference sequence), the CDR1 and CDR2 loops are SGHNT and YYREEE. The CDR3, from cysteine to phenylalanine, totals 13 residues. Only the CDR3 DNA stays, 39 bases, in frame from base 1. The V and J ends are trimmed by 4 bases and 0 bases, leaving 8 bases between them. The library came from the immunoSEQ multiplex PCR assay. TCRdb holds this immuneACCESS table with in-frame rearrangements only. Some clones are missing; in checked studies, unresolved V genes explain under half, and the rest has no known cause. Within this sample are roughly 93,000 clones, with about 91% of them counted one time only. The ten largest clones add up to approximately 0.97% of the sample.

The sequence joins TRBV5-4 to TRBJ2-7; the D gene is perhaps TRBD1, on 6 matching bases. The sequences come from peripheral blood, collected before pregnancy. This TCR was recovered from a female donor with multiple sclerosis, enrolled in a pregnancy study. This receptor has the CDR3 CASSRTASYEQYF. The DNA sequence is given as TGTGCCAGCAGCCGGACAGCCTCCTACGAGCAGTACTTC.